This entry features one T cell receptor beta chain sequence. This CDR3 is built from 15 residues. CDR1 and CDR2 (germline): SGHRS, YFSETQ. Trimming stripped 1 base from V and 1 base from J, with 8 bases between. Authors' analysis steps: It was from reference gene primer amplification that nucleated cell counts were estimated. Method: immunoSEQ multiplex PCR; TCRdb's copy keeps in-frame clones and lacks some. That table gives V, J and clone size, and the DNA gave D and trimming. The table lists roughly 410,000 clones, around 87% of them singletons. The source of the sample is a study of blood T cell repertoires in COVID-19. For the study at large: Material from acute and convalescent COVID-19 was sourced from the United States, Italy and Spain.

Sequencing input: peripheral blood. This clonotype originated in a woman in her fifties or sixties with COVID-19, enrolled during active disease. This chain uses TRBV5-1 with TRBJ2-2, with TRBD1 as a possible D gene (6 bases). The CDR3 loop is CASSLLDRNTGELFF. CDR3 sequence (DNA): TGCGCCAGCAGCTTGTTGGACAGGAACACCGGGGAGCTGTTTTTT.